This T cell receptor (beta chain) was found in a study of cytomegalovirus exposure and HLA in healthy donors (dated by TCRdb to the late 2010s). Context from the whole study: According to a later analysis, one platform produced both the 110 or so validation repertoires and the approximately 600 repertoires of the first cohort. The aim of the study was to test whether cataloging public T cell receptors could identify signatures of past pathogen exposure. Besides the first cohort of more than 650 subjects, a separate validation cohort made up of 90 to 150 different subjects was used. To predict cytomegalovirus infection status, the study brought together high-throughput TCR immunosequencing, statistical association of individual TCRs with disease status, and machine learning. Study-level results and caveats: A few of the identified cytomegalovirus-associated TCR beta chains were confirmed in vitro to be specific for cytomegalovirus antigens. The classifier was reported to diagnose cytomegalovirus status with high specificity and sensitivity in both the original cohort and the validation cohort. The study gave a list of around 170 TCR beta chains associated with cytomegalovirus. Across donors, most TCR sequences were observed very rarely, whereas some public TCRs were present in many individuals. A later analysis had no HLA typing for the validation cohort, so co-occurrence there was scored across all 110 or so repertoires. The authors suggested that the approach could potentially be generalized to other disease states and immunological phenotypes. Of the cluster scores, approximately 95% were above 0 in a later analysis, which found that TCRs clustered in the first cohort also tended to co-occur in the 90 to 150 validation repertoires.

CDR1 and CDR2 are drawn from the germline V gene: MNHEY, SVGAGI. V and J are trimmed by 6 bases and 6 bases, and the gene matches miss 6 bases of the junction. From the cysteine up to the phenylalanine, the CDR3 has a length of 15 residues. Here the CDR3 DNA is all that survives: 45 bases in frame from base 1. The donors belonged to the validation cohort of over a hundred subjects, which was separate from the approximately 610-subject first cohort. Library prep was done by the immunoSEQ multiplex PCR assay. Under the source paper's analysis protocol: To diagnose cytomegalovirus status from the catalog of TCR beta chain sequences, a statistical classification framework was built. Not all clones reach the TCRdb copy of this immuneACCESS table, which keeps in-frame sequences only. Checked studies attribute under half of the gap to unresolved V genes and leave the rest unexplained. V, J and clone size were drawn from that table, and D and trimming were deduced from the DNA. The sample table contains 150,000 to 200,000 clones; only one count was recorded for 85% to 90% of them. About 9.4% of the sample lies in the top ten.

Remarks on this clone: The antigen it binds to is not known. Base qualities are missing; no much larger clone stands one base away.

The clonotype originates from a woman aged 18-35 years in good health and CMV-seropositive. The sequencing input was PBMCs. The chain couples TRBV6-5 to TRBJ2-1; 12 middle bases align to TRBD1. The nucleotides read TGTGCCAGCAGCTCGGGGACAGGGGGCCTCAATGAGCAGTTCTTC. It translates to CASSSGTGGLNEQFF.